The table lists the clone carrying this T cell receptor beta chain with a few counts. Antigen specificity is unknown. This CDR3 contains 11 residues. The V gene lost 5 bases and the J gene lost 6 bases, with 5 bases spanning the gap. CDR1 and CDR2 (germline): MNHEY, SMNVEV (reference sequence). This entry belongs to a study of CD8 T cells in ankylosing spondylitis. Researchers built TCR beta libraries using quantitative 5'-RACE with molecular barcodes. TCRdb analysed the 5' RACE reads with MiXCR anew, one entry per CDR3 protein. The sample lists 120,000 or so distinct CDR3 sequences, about 13% occurring once. The study's findings and limits: Clones linked to disease were reported to show significant enrichment in matched ankylosing spondylitis synovial fluid.

The sequencing sample was made of blood, either unsorted or a sorted T cell fraction (not recorded which). V usage is TRBV27 and J usage is TRBJ2-4; D is undetermined. The sequence derives from a female donor with ankylosing spondylitis or in good health (not recorded which). DNA of the CDR3: TGTGCCAGCAGTGACGGAAACATTCAGTACTTC. Translated: CASSDGNIQYF.